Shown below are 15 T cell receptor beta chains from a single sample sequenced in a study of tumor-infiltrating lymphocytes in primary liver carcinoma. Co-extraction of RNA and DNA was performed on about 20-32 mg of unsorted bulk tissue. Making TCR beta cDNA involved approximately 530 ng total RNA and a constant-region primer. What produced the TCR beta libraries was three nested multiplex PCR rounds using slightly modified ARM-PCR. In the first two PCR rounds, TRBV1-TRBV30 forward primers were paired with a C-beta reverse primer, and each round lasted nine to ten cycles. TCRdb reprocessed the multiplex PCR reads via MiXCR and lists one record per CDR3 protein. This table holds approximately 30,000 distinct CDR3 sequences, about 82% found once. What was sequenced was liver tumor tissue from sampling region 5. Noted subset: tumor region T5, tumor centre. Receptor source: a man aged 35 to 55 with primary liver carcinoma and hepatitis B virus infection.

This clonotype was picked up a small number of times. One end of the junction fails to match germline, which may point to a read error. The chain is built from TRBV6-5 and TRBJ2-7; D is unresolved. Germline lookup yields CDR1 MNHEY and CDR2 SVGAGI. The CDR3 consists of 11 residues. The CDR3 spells CVSSERYKQYF. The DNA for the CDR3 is TGTGTCAGTTCTGAACGCTACAAGCAGTACTTC.

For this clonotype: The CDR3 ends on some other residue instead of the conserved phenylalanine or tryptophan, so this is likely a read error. The CDR3 DNA reads TGCAGCGTCCGACAGGGCGGCAATAAGCAGTTCTCC. Protein product: CSVRQGGNKQFS. The V and J genes are TRBV29-1 and TRBJ2-1, with TRBD1 matching over 7 bases. This CDR3 region has 12 residues. CDR1 and CDR2 from the germline V gene are SQVTM and ANQGSEA.

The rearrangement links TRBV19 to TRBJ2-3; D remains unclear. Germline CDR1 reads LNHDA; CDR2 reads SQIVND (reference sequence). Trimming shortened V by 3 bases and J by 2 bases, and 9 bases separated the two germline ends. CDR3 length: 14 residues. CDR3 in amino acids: CASSIVRNTDTQYF. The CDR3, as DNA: TGTGCCAGTAGTATTGTCAGGAACACAGATACGCAGTATTTT.

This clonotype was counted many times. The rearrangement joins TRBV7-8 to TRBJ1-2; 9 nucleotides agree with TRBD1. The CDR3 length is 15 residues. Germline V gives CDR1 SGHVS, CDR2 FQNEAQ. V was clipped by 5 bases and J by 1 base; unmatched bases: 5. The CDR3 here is CASSPRTGVNYGYTF. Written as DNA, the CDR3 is TGTGCCAGCAGCCCCCGGACAGGGGTTAACTATGGCTACACCTTC. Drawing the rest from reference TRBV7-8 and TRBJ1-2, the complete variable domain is GAGVSQSPRYKVAKRGQDVALRCDPISGHVSLFWYQQALGQGPEFLTYFQNEAQLDKSGLPSDRFFAERPEGSVSTLKIQRTQQEDSAVYLCASSPRTGVNYGYTFGSGTRLTVV.

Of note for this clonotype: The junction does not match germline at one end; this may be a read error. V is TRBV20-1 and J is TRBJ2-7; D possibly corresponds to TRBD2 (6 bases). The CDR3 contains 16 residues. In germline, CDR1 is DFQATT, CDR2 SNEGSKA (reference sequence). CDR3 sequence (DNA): TGCAGTGATAGAGTTAAGCCGGGACTGAGGGGCAGGGAGCAGTACTTC. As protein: CSDRVKPGLRGREQYF.

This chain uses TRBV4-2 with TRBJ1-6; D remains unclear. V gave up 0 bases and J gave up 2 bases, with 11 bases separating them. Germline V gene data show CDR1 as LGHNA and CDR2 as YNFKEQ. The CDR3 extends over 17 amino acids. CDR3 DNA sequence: TGTGCCAGCAGCCAAGATCCGAGGGAGACCTATAATTCACCCCTCCACTTT. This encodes CASSQDPRETYNSPLHF.

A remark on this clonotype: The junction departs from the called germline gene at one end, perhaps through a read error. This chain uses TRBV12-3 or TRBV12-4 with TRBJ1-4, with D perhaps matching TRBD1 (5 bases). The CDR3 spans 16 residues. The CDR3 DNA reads TGTGCCGGCAGTCTACAGGAGGAACGCGTGAATGAAAAACTGTTTTTT. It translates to CAGSLQEERVNEKLFF.

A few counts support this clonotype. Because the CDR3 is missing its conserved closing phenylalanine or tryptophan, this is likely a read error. The CDR3 sequence is CASSLYPGSNTGELFS. The CDR3 DNA reads TGTGCCAGCAGTTTATACCCAGGGTCCAACACCGGGGAGCTGTTTTCT. J is TRBJ2-2 and V is TRBV12-3 or TRBV12-4; possibly TRBD1 for D (5 bases). The CDR3 loop spans 16 amino acids. With 2 bases removed from V and 2 bases from J, the gap between germline ends came to 12 bases.

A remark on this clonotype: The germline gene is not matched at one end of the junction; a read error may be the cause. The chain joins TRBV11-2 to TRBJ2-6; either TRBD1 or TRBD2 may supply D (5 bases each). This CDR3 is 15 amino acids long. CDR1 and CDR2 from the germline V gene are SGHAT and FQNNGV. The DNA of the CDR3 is TGTGCCAGCAGCAAAGGACTCTCTGGGGCCAACGCCCTGACTTTC. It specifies CASSKGLSGANALTF.

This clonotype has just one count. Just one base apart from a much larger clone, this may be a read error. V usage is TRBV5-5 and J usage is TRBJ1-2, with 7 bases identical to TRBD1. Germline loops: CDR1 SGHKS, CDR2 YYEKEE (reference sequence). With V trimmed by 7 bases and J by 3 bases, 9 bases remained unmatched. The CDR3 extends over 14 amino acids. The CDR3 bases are TGTGCCAGCGGCACTGGACAGGCCCACTATGGCTACACCTTC. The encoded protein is CASGTGQAHYGYTF. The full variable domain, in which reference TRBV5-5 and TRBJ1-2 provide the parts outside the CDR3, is DAGVTQSPTHLIKTRGQQVTLRCSPISGHKSVSWYQQVLGQGPQFIFQYYEKEERGRGNFPDRFSARQFPNYSSELNVNALLLGDSALYLCASGTGQAHYGYTFGSGTRLTVV.

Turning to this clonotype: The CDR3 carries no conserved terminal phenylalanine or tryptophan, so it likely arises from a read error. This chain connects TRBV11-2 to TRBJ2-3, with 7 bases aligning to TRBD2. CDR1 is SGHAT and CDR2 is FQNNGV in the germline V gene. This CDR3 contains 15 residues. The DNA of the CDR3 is TGTGCCAGCAGCTTAGAGGGGGGGAACACAAATACGCAGTATCCT. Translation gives CASSLEGGNTNTQYP.

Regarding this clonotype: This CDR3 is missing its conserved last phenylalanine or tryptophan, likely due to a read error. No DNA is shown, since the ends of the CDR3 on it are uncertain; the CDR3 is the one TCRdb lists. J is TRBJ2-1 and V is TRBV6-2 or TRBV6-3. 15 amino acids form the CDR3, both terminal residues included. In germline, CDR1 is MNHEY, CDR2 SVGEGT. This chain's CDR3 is CASSLIQSSYNEQLL.

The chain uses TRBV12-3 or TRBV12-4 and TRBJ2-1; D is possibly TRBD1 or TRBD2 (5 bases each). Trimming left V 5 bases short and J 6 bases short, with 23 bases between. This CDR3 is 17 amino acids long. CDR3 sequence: CASSVLGVTGVVNEQFF. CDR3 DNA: TGTGCCAGCAGTGTACTAGGGGTAACAGGAGTGGTCAATGAGCAGTTCTTC.

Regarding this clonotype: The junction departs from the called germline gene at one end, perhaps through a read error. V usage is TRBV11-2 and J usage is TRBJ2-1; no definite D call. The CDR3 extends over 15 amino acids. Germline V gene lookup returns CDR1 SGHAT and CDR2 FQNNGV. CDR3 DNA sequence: TGTGCCAGCAGCTTAAGTCAGGACCCTCACAATGAGCAGCTCTTC. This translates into CASSLSQDPHNEQLF. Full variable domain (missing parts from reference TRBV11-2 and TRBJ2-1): EAGVAQSPRYKIIEKRQSVAFWCNPISGHATLYWYQQILGQGPKLLIQFQNNGVVDDSQLPKDRFSAERLKGVDSTLKIQPAKLEDSAVYLCASSLSQDPHNEQLFGPGTRLTVL.

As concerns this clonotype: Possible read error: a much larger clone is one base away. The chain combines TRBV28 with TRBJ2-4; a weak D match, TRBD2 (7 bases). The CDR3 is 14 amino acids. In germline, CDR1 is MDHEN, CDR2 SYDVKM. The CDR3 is CASRGGPAKNIKYF. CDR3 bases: TGTGCCAGCAGGGGGGGGCCCGCCAAAAACATTAAGTACTTC.